The table lists the clone carrying this T cell receptor (beta chain) with many counts. Its antigen is not known. This sample is part of a study of blood T cells in healthy people across ages. The study drew donors from healthy Caucasian individuals in Russia aged 6 to 90. This CDR3 region has 18 residues. V dropped 4 bases and J dropped 2; count of bases not matched to a gene: 7. Per the germline V gene, CDR1 is SGHTA and CDR2 is FQGNSA. A second roughly 6 to 12 cycle PCR used barcoded and J-beta primers. Each CDR3 protein is one row after TCRdb ran MiXCR on the 5' RACE reads. This table holds about a million distinct CDR3 sequences, 51% found once. General study points: Higher naive T cell percentage went strongly together with higher TCR beta diversity.

The J gene is TRBJ2-5, the V gene TRBV7-2, with TRBD2 matching 16 bases. This TCR derives from a woman aged 55-70 years in good health. Specimen: blood. The CDR3 DNA reads TGTGCCAGCAGCTGGGGACTAGCGGGAGGGCTCTCTCAAGAGACCCAGTACTTC. Protein product: CASSWGLAGGLSQETQYF.